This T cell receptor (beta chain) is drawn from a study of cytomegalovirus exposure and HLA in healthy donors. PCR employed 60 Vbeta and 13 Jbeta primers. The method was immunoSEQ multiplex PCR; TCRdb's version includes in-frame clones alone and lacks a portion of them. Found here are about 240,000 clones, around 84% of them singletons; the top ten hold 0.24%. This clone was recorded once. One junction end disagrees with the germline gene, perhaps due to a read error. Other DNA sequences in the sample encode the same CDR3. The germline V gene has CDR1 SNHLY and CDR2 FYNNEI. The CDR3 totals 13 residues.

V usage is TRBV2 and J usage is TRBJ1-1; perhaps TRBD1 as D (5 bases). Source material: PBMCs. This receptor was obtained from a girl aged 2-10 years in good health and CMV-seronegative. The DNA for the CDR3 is TGTGCCAGCAAGGACATGGGCGAGACTGAAGCTTTCTTC. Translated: CASKDMGETEAFF. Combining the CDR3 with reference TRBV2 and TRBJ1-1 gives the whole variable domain EPEVTQTPSHQVTQMGQEVILRCVPISNHLYFYWYRQILGQKVEFLVSFYNNEISEKSEIFDDQFSVERPDGSNFTLKIRSTKLEDSAMYFCASKDMGETEAFFGQGTRLTVV.